This TCR beta chain originates from a study of PD-L1 blockade in urothelial cancer. The CDR3 has 14 residues. The V gene lost 0 bases and the J gene lost 1 base, with 6 bases spanning the gap. Germline lookup yields CDR1 MGHRA and CDR2 YSYEKL. Sequencing used immunoSEQ multiplex PCR; TCRdb keeps in-frame clones, though not all of them. The sample has 30,000 to 40,000 clones; 80% to 95% are singletons. The material was PBMCs, obtained around atezolizumab (anti-PD-L1) treatment. This clonotype was obtained from a man between 65 and 80 years old with urothelial cancer. The chain employs TRBV4-1 and TRBJ1-2; D perhaps matches TRBD1 (6 bases). CDR3 sequence: CASSQEQGNYGYTF. The CDR3 DNA reads TGCGCCAGCAGCCAAGAACAGGGTAACTATGGCTACACCTTC.